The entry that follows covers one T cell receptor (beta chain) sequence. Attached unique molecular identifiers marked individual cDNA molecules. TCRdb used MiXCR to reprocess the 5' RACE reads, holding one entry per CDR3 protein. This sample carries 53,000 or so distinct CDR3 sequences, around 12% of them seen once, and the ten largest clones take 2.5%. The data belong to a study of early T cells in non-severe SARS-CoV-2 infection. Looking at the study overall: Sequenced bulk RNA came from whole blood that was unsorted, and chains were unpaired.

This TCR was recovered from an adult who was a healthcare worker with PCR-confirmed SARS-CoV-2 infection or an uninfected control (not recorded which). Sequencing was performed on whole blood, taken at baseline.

CDR3 sequence (DNA): TGTGCCAGCAGCGTACAGGGTGGGCAGCCCCAGCATTTT. This gives the protein CASSVQGGQPQHF. The chain combines TRBV7-6 with TRBJ1-5; a weak D match, TRBD1 (6 bases). CDR1 and CDR2 from the germline V gene are SGHVS and FNYEAQ. This CDR3 spans 13 amino acids. Trimming removed 5 bases at V and 7 bases at J, with 12 bases between. Complete variable domain (other parts from reference TRBV7-6 and TRBJ1-5): GAGVSQSPRYKVTKRGQDVALRCDPISGHVSLYWYRQALGQGPEFLTYFNYEAQQDKSGLPNDRFSAERPEGSISTLTIQRTEQRDSAMYRCASSVQGGQPQHFGDGTRLSIL.